The 22 T cell receptor beta chains in this list originate from one sample, sequenced in a study of blood T cell repertoires in COVID-19 (dated by TCRdb to 2020 to 2022). The library relied on the immunoSEQ multiplex PCR assay. The table was pulled from immuneACCESS by TCRdb, which kept in-frame rearrangements only. Such tables lose some clones; where checked, under half of the loss comes from unresolved V genes, and the rest has no known cause. The sample yields a few hundred thousand clones; 85% to 90% were counted once. Approximately 1% of the sample rests with the top ten. Sequencing was performed on PBMCs or T cells enriched from blood (not recorded which). Every receptor here comes from a young man who had recovered from COVID-19.

The V call is TRBV7-8, the J call TRBJ2-1; perhaps TRBD2 as D (6 bases). This CDR3 region has 15 residues. The germline V gene has CDR1 SGHVS and CDR2 FQNEAQ. V was cut by 5 bases and J by 4 bases, with 15 bases left in between. CDR3 protein: CASSHESGVYNEQFF. The CDR3, as DNA: TGTGCCAGCAGCCATGAGTCGGGGGTTTACAATGAGCAGTTCTTC.

In this sample, this clone turned up once. The chain employs TRBV27 and TRBJ2-7; TRBD1 aligns across 7 bases. The CDR3 sequence is 19 residues long. Germline V lookup: CDR1 MNHEY, CDR2 SMNVEV (reference sequence). Trimming at V came to 6 bases and at J to 1 base, leaving 21 bases not matched to a gene. The CDR3 sequence is CASSSTWTGLRLSSYEQYF. CDR3 in DNA: TGTGCCAGCAGCAGCACTTGGACAGGCCTGAGACTCTCGTCCTACGAGCAGTACTTC.

The chain carries TRBV20-1 and TRBJ2-1; D gene uncertain. Trimming removed 3 bases from V and 8 bases from J, with 8 bases in between. There are 11 residues in the CDR3. CDR1 and CDR2 from the germline V gene are DFQATT and SNEGSKA (reference sequence). CDR3 loop: CSASLAYEQFF. The CDR3 coding sequence is TGCAGTGCTAGCTTAGCTTATGAGCAGTTCTTC.

J is TRBJ2-7 and V is TRBV18, with 7 bases aligning to TRBD2. The CDR3 runs 14 residues. Looked up from germline, CDR1 is KGHSH and CDR2 is LQKENI. After removal of 8 bases from V and 4 bases from J, the junction contained 11 bases not matched to a gene. The CDR3 sequence is CASPSYCGSYEQYF. The DNA for the CDR3 is TGTGCCAGCCCATCGTATTGCGGGAGTTACGAGCAGTACTTC.

The rearrangement uses TRBV6-5 and TRBJ1-1; D is ambiguous. The V end was cut by 0 bases, the J end by 0 bases, with 8 bases between. The germline CDR1 and CDR2 sequences are MNHEY and SVGAGI. This CDR3 comprises 15 residues. CDR3 nucleotide sequence: TGTGCCAGCAGTTACTCGATTACGGTGAACACTGAAGCTTTCTTT. It translates to CASSYSITVNTEAFF.

The genes are TRBV20-1 and TRBJ2-1; tentatively, D is TRBD2 (6 bases). Trimming left V 3 bases short and J 6 bases short, with 12 bases between. Per the germline V gene, CDR1 is DFQATT and CDR2 is SNEGSKA (reference sequence). The CDR3 length is 13 residues. In DNA, the CDR3 is TGCAGTGCTAGTGGGGCGGGAAGCAATGAGCAGTTCTTC. Protein product: CSASGAGSNEQFF.

The rearrangement uses TRBV7-6 and TRBJ2-3; 7 bases match TRBD1. Looked up from germline, CDR1 is SGHVS and CDR2 is FNYEAQ. CDR3 length equals 15 residues. The ends lost 6 bases at V and 0 bases at J; junction bases unmatched: 6. CDR3 nucleotide sequence: TGTGCCAGCAGTCTATCGGGACAGAGCACAGATACGCAGTATTTT. Residues: CASSLSGQSTDTQYF.

This chain connects TRBV6-1 to TRBJ1-1; D unresolved. V was pared by 2 bases and J by 0 bases, with 4 bases between. This CDR3 is 13 amino acids long. In germline, CDR1 is MNHNS, CDR2 SASEGT. In DNA form, the CDR3 reads TGTGCCAGCAGTGAACATGTGAACACTGAAGCTTTCTTT. It yields the protein CASSEHVNTEAFF.

This sequence joins TRBV28 and TRBJ1-2; no definite D call. Germline V lookup: CDR1 MDHEN, CDR2 SYDVKM. V was pared by 2 bases and J by 10 bases, with 14 bases between. The CDR3 sequence is 13 residues long. For the CDR3, the DNA is TGTGCCAGCAGTTTAGTGGGCCACAGAAACTACACCTTC. The encoded protein is CASSLVGHRNYTF.

V and J are TRBV11-2 and TRBJ2-4; 7 bases are shared with TRBD1. Germline trimming cut 4 bases from V and 9 bases from J; bases unmatched to any gene: 12. The CDR3 is 15 amino acids. Germline-derived CDR1 and CDR2 are SGHAT and FQNNGV. CDR3 sequence: CASSSPRGPISIQYF. The CDR3 DNA is TGTGCCAGCAGCTCACCTAGGGGGCCGATCTCCATTCAGTACTTC.

V usage is TRBV5-1 and J usage is TRBJ2-4, with D perhaps matching TRBD1 (7 bases). Trimming removed 3 bases at V and 3 bases at J, with 13 bases between. CDR3 size: 15 residues. Germline V gene data show CDR1 as SGHRS and CDR2 as YFSETQ. The CDR3 nucleotides read TGCGCCAGCAGCTACGGACAGGAGGGCAAAAACATTCAGTACTTC. Amino acids: CASSYGQEGKNIQYF.

The chain couples TRBV2 to TRBJ2-7; a weak D match, TRBD1 (6 bases). V lost 3 bases to trimming and J lost 0 bases, with 9 bases between them. The CDR3 extends over 14 amino acids. Germline V CDR1 and CDR2: SNHLY, FYNNEI. The CDR3 reads CASSEATGSYEQYF. Here the CDR3 DNA reads TGTGCCAGCAGTGAGGCGACAGGCTCCTACGAGCAGTACTTC.

This clone has just a few counts. The chain links TRBV29-1 to TRBJ1-2, with a weak D call TRBD1 (6 bases). V was pared by 3 bases and J by 4 bases, with 15 bases between. The CDR3 length is 14 residues. The germline CDR1 and CDR2 sequences are SQVTM and ANQGSEA. CDR3 residues: CSVDRRGGSYGYTF. In DNA, the CDR3 is TGCAGCGTTGATAGGAGGGGGGGGTCCTATGGCTACACCTTC.

The rearrangement uses TRBV7-2 and TRBJ2-3; TRBD2 might be the D (6 bases). The CDR3 totals 16 residues. The ends were cut back, 5 bases at V and 2 bases at J, with 17 bases in the middle. Germline CDR1 reads SGHTA; CDR2 reads FQGNSA. CDR3 bases: TGTGCCAGCAGCAGACTAGGGTTCCTACCCACAGATACGCAGTATTTT. This codes for CASSRLGFLPTDTQYF. The variable domain in full, completed from reference TRBV7-2 and TRBJ2-3, reads GAGVSQSPSNKVTEKGKDVELRCDPISGHTALYWYRQSLGQGLEFLIYFQGNSAPDKSGLPSDRFSAERTGGSVSTLTIQRTQQEDSAVYLCASSRLGFLPTDTQYFGPGTRLTVL.

The chain joins TRBV9 to TRBJ1-1, with D maybe TRBD1 (5 bases). The CDR3 totals 13 residues. Germline V gives CDR1 SGDLS, CDR2 YYNGEE. The V end was cut by 0 bases, the J end by 5 bases, with 8 bases between. The chain's CDR3 is CASSVEGRTEAFF. For the CDR3, the DNA is TGTGCCAGCAGCGTAGAGGGGCGGACTGAAGCTTTCTTT.

In its sample, this clone was seen once. In nucleotides, the CDR3 is TGTGCCAGCAGCACTGGACAGGGTGGCACAGATACGCAGTATTTT. This translates into CASSTGQGGTDTQYF. The genes are TRBV5-4 and TRBJ2-3, with 8 bases identical to TRBD1. Unmatched junction bases numbered 5, after V lost 4 bases and J lost 1 base. The CDR3 sequence is 15 residues long. Germline CDR1 and CDR2: SGHNT and YYREEE (reference sequence).

The chain recombines TRBV11-2 with TRBJ2-1, with 8 positions matching TRBD1. CDR3 size: 14 residues. Trimming at V came to 5 bases and at J to 9 bases, leaving 9 bases not matched to a gene. The germline CDR1 and CDR2 sequences are SGHAT and FQNNGV. The CDR3 sequence: CASSPGQGFGEQFF. The DNA for the CDR3 is TGTGCCAGCAGCCCAGGACAGGGTTTTGGTGAGCAGTTCTTC.

The chain has TRBV5-1 and TRBJ2-5; a weak D match, TRBD2 (6 bases). The CDR3 runs 15 residues. The V end was cut by 0 bases, the J end by 4 bases, with 13 bases between. Germline V gene sequence: CDR1 SGHRS, CDR2 YFSETQ. Here the CDR3 reads CASSLVGVGRETQYF. In DNA, the CDR3 is TGCGCCAGCAGCTTGGTAGGTGTCGGGAGAGAGACCCAGTACTTC.

V and J are TRBV28 and TRBJ1-6, with D perhaps matching TRBD1 (6 bases). Germline V gene sequence: CDR1 MDHEN, CDR2 SYDVKM. Trimming took off 3 bases at V and 1 base at J, with 13 bases between the two ends. The CDR3 totals 17 residues. The CDR3 is CASSFRGALSYNSPLHF. CDR3 bases: TGTGCCAGCAGTTTCCGGGGGGCGCTTTCCTATAATTCACCCCTCCACTTT.

This clone was counted only a few times. The V and J genes are TRBV2 and TRBJ2-7; 7 bases align to TRBD1. Germline-derived CDR1 and CDR2 are SNHLY and FYNNEI. The CDR3 runs 17 residues. J was trimmed by 4 bases and V by 0 bases; bases with no gene match: 12. CDR3 in DNA: TGTGCCAGCAGTGAAGCGCATTCTGGACAGGTGACTTACGAGCAGTACTTC. It is translated as CASSEAHSGQVTYEQYF.

This clone was seen only a few times. The chain links TRBV5-1 to TRBJ1-6; 7 bases agree with TRBD1. CDR1 is SGHRS, CDR2 YFSETQ, per germline. Trimming removed 2 bases from V and 5 bases from J; junction bases left unmatched: 1. The CDR3 extends over 14 amino acids. CDR3 coding DNA: TGCGCCAGCAGCTTTGGACAGGATAATTCACCCCTCCACTTT. It translates to CASSFGQDNSPLHF. The full variable domain, in which reference TRBV5-1 and TRBJ1-6 provide the parts outside the CDR3, is KAGVTQTPRYLIKTRGQQVTLSCSPISGHRSVSWYQQTPGQGLQFLFEYFSETQRNKGNFPGRFSGRQFSNSRSEMNVSTLELGDSALYLCASSFGQDNSPLHFGNGTRLTVT.

V is TRBV6-5 and J is TRBJ1-1; unclear D gene. Germline CDR1 is MNHEY and CDR2 is SVGAGI. The CDR3 has 14 residues. V lost 6 bases and J lost 1, with 12 bases in between. CDR3 DNA: TGTGCCAGCAGCGGGGTGACTCCGAACACTGAAGCTTTCTTT. Translated, it gives CASSGVTPNTEAFF.